One and the same sample provided the 3 T cell receptor beta chains below, sequenced in a study of T cell responses to AZD1222 COVID-19 vaccine. The data were produced by immunoSEQ multiplex PCR, yet TCRdb's version contains in-frame clones alone and is incomplete. This table has approximately 99,000 clones, about 85% appearing once. The input for sequencing was peripheral blood, taken on day 0 of AZD1222 vaccination. The receptors were sampled from an adult in good health.

This sequence joins TRBV9 and TRBJ2-7; 11 bases align to TRBD2. V was pared by 0 bases and J by 0 bases, with 5 bases of the junction left unmatched. The CDR3 has 17 residues. Germline V lookup: CDR1 SGDLS, CDR2 YYNGEE. For the CDR3, the DNA is TGTGCCAGCAGCGTAGGGGCTAGCGGGGGGAGCTCCTACGAGCAGTACTTC. This codes for CASSVGASGGSSYEQYF.

This chain uses TRBV30 with TRBJ1-3; the D gene is possibly TRBD1 (5 bases). CDR3 length: 13 amino acids. V was clipped by 5 bases and J by 3 bases, with 11 bases between them. The germline V gene has CDR1 GTSNPN and CDR2 SVGIG (reference sequence). CDR3: CAWLGELGNTIYF. The CDR3 region has the DNA TGTGCCTGGTTGGGGGAACTTGGAAACACCATATATTTT.

This clone was seen once. The chain combines TRBV7-2 with TRBJ1-5; D unresolved. The V gene lost 4 bases and the J gene lost 4 bases, with 8 bases spanning the gap. This CDR3 is built from 13 residues. Germline loops: CDR1 SGHTA, CDR2 FQGNSA. In DNA form, the CDR3 reads TGTGCCAGCAGCTCCACTTGGAATCAGCCCCAGCATTTT. It is translated as CASSSTWNQPQHF.